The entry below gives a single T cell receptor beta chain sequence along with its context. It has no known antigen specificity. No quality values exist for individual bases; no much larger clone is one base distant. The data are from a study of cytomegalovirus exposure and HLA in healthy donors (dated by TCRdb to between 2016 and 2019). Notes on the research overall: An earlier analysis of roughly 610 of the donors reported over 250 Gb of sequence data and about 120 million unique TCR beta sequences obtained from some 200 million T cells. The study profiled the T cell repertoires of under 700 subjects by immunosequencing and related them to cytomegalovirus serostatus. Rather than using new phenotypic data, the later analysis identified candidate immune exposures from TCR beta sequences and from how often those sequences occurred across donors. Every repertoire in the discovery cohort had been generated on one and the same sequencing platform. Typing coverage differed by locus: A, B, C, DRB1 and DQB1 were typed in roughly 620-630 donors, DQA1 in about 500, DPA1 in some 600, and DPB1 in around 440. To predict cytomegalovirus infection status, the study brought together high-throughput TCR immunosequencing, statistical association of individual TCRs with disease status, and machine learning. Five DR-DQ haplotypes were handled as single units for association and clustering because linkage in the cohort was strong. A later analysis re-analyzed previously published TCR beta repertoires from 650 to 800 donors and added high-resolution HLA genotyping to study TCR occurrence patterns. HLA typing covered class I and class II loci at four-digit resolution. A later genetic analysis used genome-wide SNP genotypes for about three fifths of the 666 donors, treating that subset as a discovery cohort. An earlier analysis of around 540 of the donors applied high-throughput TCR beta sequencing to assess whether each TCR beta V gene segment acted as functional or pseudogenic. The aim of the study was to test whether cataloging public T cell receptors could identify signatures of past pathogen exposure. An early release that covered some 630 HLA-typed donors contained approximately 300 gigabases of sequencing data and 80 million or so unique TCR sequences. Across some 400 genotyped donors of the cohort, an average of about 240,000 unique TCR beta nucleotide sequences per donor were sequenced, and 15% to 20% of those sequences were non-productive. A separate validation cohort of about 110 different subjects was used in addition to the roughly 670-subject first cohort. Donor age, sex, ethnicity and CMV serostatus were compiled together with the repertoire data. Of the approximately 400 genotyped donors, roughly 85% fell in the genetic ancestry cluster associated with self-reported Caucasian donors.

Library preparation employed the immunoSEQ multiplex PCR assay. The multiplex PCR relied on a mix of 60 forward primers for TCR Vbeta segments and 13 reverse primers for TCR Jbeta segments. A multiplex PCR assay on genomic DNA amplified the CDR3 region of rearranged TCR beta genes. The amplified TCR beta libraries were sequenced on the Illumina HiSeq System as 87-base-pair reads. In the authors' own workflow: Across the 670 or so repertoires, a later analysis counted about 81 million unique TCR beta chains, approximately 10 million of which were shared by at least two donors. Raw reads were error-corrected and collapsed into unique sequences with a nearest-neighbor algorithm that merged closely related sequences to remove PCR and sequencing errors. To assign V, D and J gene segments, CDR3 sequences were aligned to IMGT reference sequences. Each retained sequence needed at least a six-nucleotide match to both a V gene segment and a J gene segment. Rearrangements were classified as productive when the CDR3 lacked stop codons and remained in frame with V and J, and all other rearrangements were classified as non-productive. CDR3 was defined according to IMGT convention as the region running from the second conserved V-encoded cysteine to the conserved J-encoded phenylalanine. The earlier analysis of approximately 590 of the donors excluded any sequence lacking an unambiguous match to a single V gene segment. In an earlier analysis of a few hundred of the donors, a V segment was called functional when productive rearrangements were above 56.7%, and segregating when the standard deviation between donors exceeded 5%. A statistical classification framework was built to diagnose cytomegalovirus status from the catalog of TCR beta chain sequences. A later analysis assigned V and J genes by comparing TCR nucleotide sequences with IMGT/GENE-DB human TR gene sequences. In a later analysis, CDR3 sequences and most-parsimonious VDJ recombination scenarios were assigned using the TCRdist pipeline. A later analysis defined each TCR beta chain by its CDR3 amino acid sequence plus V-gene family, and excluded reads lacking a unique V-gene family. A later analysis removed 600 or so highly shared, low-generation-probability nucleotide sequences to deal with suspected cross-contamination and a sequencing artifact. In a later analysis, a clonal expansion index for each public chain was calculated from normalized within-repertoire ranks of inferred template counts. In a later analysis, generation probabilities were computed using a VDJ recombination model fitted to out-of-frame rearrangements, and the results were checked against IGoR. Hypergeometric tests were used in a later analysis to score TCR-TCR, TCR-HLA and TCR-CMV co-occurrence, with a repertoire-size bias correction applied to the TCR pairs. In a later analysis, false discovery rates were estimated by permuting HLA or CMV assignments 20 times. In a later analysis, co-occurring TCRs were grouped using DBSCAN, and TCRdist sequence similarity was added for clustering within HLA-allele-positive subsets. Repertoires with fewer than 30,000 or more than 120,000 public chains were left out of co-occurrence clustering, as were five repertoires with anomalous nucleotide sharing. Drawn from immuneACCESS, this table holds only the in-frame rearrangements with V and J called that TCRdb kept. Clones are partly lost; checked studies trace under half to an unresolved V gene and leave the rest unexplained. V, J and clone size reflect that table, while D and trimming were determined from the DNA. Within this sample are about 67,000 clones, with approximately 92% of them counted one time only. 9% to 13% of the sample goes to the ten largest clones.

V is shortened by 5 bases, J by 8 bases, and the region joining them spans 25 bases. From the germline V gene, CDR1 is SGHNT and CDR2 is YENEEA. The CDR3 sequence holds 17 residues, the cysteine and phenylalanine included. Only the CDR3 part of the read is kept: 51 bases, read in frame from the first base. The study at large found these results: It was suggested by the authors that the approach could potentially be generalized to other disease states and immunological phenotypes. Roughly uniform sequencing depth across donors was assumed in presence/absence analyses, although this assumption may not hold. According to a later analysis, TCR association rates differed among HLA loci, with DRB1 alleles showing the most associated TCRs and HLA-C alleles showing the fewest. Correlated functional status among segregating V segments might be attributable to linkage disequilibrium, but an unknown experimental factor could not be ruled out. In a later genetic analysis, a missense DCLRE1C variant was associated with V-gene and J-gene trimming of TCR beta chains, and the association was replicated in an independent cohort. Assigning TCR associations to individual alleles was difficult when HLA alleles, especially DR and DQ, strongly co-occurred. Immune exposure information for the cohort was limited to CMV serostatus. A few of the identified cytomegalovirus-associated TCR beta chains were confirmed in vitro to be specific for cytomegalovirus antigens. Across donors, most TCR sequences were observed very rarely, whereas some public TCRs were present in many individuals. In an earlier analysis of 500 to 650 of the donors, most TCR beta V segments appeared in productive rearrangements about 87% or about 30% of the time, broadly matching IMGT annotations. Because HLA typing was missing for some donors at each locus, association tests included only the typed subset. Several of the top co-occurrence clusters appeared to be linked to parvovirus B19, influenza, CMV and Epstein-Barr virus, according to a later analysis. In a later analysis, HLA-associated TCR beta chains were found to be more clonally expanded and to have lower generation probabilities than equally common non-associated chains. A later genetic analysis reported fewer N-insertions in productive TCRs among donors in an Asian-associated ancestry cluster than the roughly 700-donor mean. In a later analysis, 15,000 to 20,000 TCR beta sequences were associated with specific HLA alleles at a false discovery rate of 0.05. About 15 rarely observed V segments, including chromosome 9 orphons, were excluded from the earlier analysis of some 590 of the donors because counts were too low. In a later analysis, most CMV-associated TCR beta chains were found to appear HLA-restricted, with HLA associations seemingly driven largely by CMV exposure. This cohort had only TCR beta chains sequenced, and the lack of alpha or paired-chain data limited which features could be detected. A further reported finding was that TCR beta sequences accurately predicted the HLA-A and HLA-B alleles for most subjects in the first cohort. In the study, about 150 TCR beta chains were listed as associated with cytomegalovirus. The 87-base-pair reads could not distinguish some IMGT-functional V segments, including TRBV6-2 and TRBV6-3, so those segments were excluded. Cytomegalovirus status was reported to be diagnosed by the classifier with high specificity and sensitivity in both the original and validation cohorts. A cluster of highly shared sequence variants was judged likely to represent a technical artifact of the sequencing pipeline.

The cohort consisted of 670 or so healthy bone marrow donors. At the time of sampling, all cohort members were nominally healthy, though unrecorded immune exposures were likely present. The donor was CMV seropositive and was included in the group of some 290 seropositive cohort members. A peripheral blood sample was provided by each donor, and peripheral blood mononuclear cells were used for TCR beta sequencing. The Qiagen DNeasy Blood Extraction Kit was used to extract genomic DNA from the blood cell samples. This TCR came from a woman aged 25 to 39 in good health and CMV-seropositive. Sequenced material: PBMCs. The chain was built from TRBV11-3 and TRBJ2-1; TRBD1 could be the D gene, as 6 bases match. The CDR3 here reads CASSQGWERGNLDEQFF. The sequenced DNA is TGTGCCAGCAGCCAGGGGTGGGAAAGGGGGAATCTAGATGAGCAGTTCTTC.